These T cell receptor beta chains were read from a single sample in a study of cytomegalovirus exposure and HLA in healthy donors. Some clones are missing from TCRdb's copy, which holds only in-frame ones; the method was immunoSEQ multiplex PCR. The data contain under 200,000 clones, 82% of them singletons. Material for sequencing was PBMCs. These receptor sequences come from a woman under 30 in good health and CMV-seronegative. Each CDR3 is given with its conserved first and last residue. D genes are given only for firm matches. The size field is filled for only some rows; it gives once, few, many or a size class.

TRBD2 - TRBJ2-7 TRBV18 TGTGCCAGCTCACCACCGGACGGGAGGGCCCCCTACGAGCAGTACTTC CASSPPDGRAPYEQYF
- few TRBJ2-1 TRBV5-4 TGTGCCAGCAGCCTGGACAGCAACAATGAGCAGTTCTTC CASSLDSNNEQFF
- - TRBJ2-5 TRBV6-1 TGTGCCAGCAGCACCCAGTACCAAGAGACCCAGTACTTC CASSTQYQETQYF
- - TRBJ1-2 TRBV9 TGTGCCAGCAGCGTTGTTTCTAGCTGGACCTTC CASSVVSSWTF
TRBD1 few TRBJ2-1 TRBV28 TGTGCCAGCACCCCGGTAGGGACAGGGACCTACAATGAGCAGTTCTTC CASTPVGTGTYNEQFF
TRBD2 - TRBJ2-1 TRBV2 TGTGCCAGCAGGGGGACTAGCGGGAGAGGGGGACGGCAGTTCTTC CASRGTSGRGGRQFF
- - TRBJ2-3 TRBV7-3 TGTGCCAGCAGCCTGGTAGCGTCCACAGATACGCAGTATTTT CASSLVASTDTQYF
- - TRBJ1-2 TRBV5-1 TGCGACGCCTTAACCGCTTGTAGCTATGGCTACACCTTC CDALTACSYGYTF
TRBD2 - TRBJ2-3 TRBV5-1 TGCGCCAGCAGCTTTAGCGGGGCTCGCACAGATACGCAGTATTTT CASSFSGARTDTQYF
- few TRBJ1-1 TRBV7-9 TGTGCCAGCAGCTTAGGACATAGGACTGAAGCTTTCTTT CASSLGHRTEAFF
- once TRBJ2-2 TRBV10-3 TGTGCCATCCGGGGAATGGCCGAAAGACCTCCCTCCTCCGGGGAGCTGTTTTTT CAIRGMAERPPSSGELFF
TRBD2 - TRBJ2-2 TRBV9 TGTGCCAGCAGCCCGAGGAGGCTAGCGGAAGTGACCGGGGAGCTGTTTTTT CASSPRRLAEVTGELFF
TRBD1 - TRBJ1-1 TRBV7-8 TGTGCCAGCAGCTTAGGGTGGCAGGGGGATGGGGGAGCTTTCTTT CASSLGWQGDGGAFF
TRBD1 - TRBJ2-1 TRBV11-2 TGTGCCAGCGGCCCCGGGACAGGCCTCAACAATGAGCAGTTCTTC CASGPGTGLNNEQFF
- - TRBJ2-2 TRBV7-9 TGTGCCAGCAGCTTAGCCCGGGAGAACACCGGGGAGCTGTTTTTT CASSLARENTGELFF
TRBD2 - TRBJ2-5 TRBV18 TGTGCCAGCTCACCAAGGTCTAGCGGGGGACAAGAGACCCAGTACTTC CASSPRSSGGQETQYF
TRBD1 - TRBJ2-5 TRBV6-5 TGTGCCAGCAGTTCGGACAGGGGGGCCCAAGAGACCCAGTACTTC CASSSDRGAQETQYF
TRBD1 once TRBJ1-3 TRBV7-7 TGTGCCAGCAGCCCGGACAGGGCGGATGGAAACACCATATATTTT CASSPDRADGNTIYF
- - TRBJ1-3 TRBV28 TGTGCCAGCAGCGCTCCTCTACCTGAAAACACCATATATTTT CASSAPLPENTIYF
TRBD2 - TRBJ2-2 TRBV7-6 TGTGCCAGCAGCTTAGCGTGGTCACTAGCGGGGGGGCCCCTGAACACCGGGGAGCTGTTTTTT CASSLAWSLAGGPLNTGELFF
TRBD2 - TRBJ2-1 TRBV4-2 TGTGCCAGCAGCTTTGGACTAGCGGGGGGGCCTGGGAATGAGCAGTTCTTC CASSFGLAGGPGNEQFF
TRBD2 - TRBJ2-6 TRBV19 TGTGCCAGTAGTATAGGGGCGGGAGTCCAGACTGGGGCCAACGTCCTGACTTTC CASSIGAGVQTGANVLTF
TRBD2 - TRBJ2-4 TRBV13 TGTGCCAGCAGCTTAGGACTAGCGGGCCTAAACATTCAGTACTTC CASSLGLAGLNIQYF
- - TRBJ1-1 TRBV2 TGTGCCAGCACCCTGCAGGGGAGCACTGAAGCTTTCTTT CASTLQGSTEAFF
TRBD2 few TRBJ2-7 TRBV6-5 TGTGCCAGCAGTTACCATGGACTAGCGGGGGGGGTCGAGCAGTACTTC CASSYHGLAGGVEQYF
- - TRBJ2-2 TRBV28 TGTGCCAGCAGCTCGGGACAGAACACCGGGGAGCTGTTTTTT CASSSGQNTGELFF
- - TRBJ2-3 TRBV6-4 TGTGCCAGCAGTGCAGGCGGGACGTCGACAGATACGCAGTATTTT CASSAGGTSTDTQYF
TRBD2 - TRBJ2-3 TRBV27 TGTGCCAGCAGTACCCAGACTAGCGGGGAAGGACGTAGCACAGATACGCAGTATTTT CASSTQTSGEGRSTDTQYF
TRBD1 - TRBJ1-1 TRBV9 TGTGCCAGCAGCGTAGATCAGGGGGCGATTGAAGCTTTCTTT CASSVDQGAIEAFF
- - TRBJ1-2 TRBV27 TGTGCCAGCAGGGAAGACAGTGGTCGGGATGGCTACACCTTC CASREDSGRDGYTF
TRBD1 - TRBJ1-1 TRBV7-9 TGTGCCAGCAGCTTAGCTACCGACAGGGAAGGAGCTTTCTTT CASSLATDREGAFF
- few TRBJ2-2 TRBV4-1 TGCGCCAGCAGCCAACCCAGGGCTTTGGACACCGGGGAGCTGTTTTTT CASSQPRALDTGELFF
- - TRBJ1-6 TRBV14 TGTGCCAGCAGCTACAGTCTGGGTAATTCACCCCTCCACTTT CASSYSLGNSPLHF
- - TRBJ1-1 TRBV9 TGTGCCAGCAGCGGGGAGGGCCAGATACAGAACACTGAAGCTTTCTTT CASSGEGQIQNTEAFF
- - TRBJ1-1 TRBV10-3 TGTGCCATCAGTGAGGTTTCCGACACTGAAGCTTTCTTT CAISEVSDTEAFF
- - TRBJ2-7 TRBV10-3 TGTGCCATTCAGGAAACCTACGAGCAGTACTTC CAIQETYEQYF
TRBD1 - TRBJ2-1 TRBV29-1 TGCAGCGTTGAGTTCGCGGGACAGGCCTACAATGAGCAGTTCTTC CSVEFAGQAYNEQFF
- - TRBJ2-7 TRBV6-5 TGTGCCAGCAGTTCCAGGCTTCTATCCTACGAGCAGTACTTC CASSSRLLSYEQYF
TRBD2 few TRBJ2-1 TRBV29-1 TGCAGCGGCGGGGGGGATCTCTACAATGAGCAGTTCTTC CSGGGDLYNEQFF
TRBD1 - TRBJ1-1 TRBV28 TGTGCCAGCAGCTTCCAGGGGGCGGGCACTGAAGCTTTCTTT CASSFQGAGTEAFF
TRBD2 - TRBJ2-5 TRBV19 TGTGCCAGTAGTATAGGCGGGAGTAGAGAGACCCAGTACTTC CASSIGGSRETQYF
- - TRBJ2-5 TRBV9 TGTGCCAGCAGCGTACTCAGCGGGGAGACCCAGTACTTC CASSVLSGETQYF
- - TRBJ2-7 TRBV28 TGTGCCAGCAGTTGGAGGTACGAGCAGTACTTC CASSWRYEQYF
- - TRBJ1-2 TRBV7-8 TGTGCCAGCAGCTTAGAGGCAGGGGCCGGGGATGGCTACACCTTC CASSLEAGAGDGYTF
- once TRBJ1-1 TRBV18 TGTGCCAGCTCCGCCGGGGGGGGCGCGGACACTGAAGCTTTCTTT CASSAGGGADTEAFF
TRBD1 - TRBJ1-5 TRBV29-1 TGCAGCGTCCAGGAGGGGGCTTCGAATCAGCCCCAGCATTTT CSVQEGASNQPQHF
- - TRBJ2-1 TRBV5-1 TGCGCCAGCAGCTTGGCTCAGTACAATGAGCAGTTCTTC CASSLAQYNEQFF
- - TRBJ1-2 TRBV5-1 TGCGCCAGCGAACCGGGACACCGAAACTATGGCTACACCTTC CASEPGHRNYGYTF
- few TRBJ2-5 TRBV6-6 TGTGCCAGCAGGACAGGGTTCCTAGGAGGGGAGACCCAGTACTTC CASRTGFLGGETQYF
- - TRBJ1-1 TRBV28 TGTGCCAGCAGCCCCGAGCGGAACACTGAAGCTTTCTTT CASSPERNTEAFF
- few TRBJ1-1 TRBV6-5 TGTGCCAGCAGGGGCAGCCTACGGGGTGAAGCTTTCTTT CASRGSLRGEAFF
- - TRBJ2-5 TRBV12-5 TGTGCTAGTGGTCCAACAGGGTCGGGAGAGACCCAGTACTTC CASGPTGSGETQYF
TRBD1 - TRBJ2-2 TRBV9 TGTGCCAGCAGCCGTAGGACAGGGGGTCTGGCCGGGGAGCTGTTTTTT CASSRRTGGLAGELFF